The rows below give T cell receptor beta chains drawn from one sample of a study of cytomegalovirus exposure and HLA in healthy donors. The assay was immunoSEQ multiplex PCR, and TCRdb's table has in-frame clones only and misses some. Counted here are roughly 120,000 clones, around three quarters occurring once; the ten biggest clones make up 4.5% to 5%. Sequencing was performed on PBMCs. These receptors all stem from a man over 45 in good health and CMV-seropositive. The CDR3 runs from the conserved cysteine through the conserved F or W.

v_call	j_call	cdr3_aa
TRBV9	TRBJ1-3	CASSPTTTHPGNTIYF
TRBV29-1	TRBJ1-1	CSVEEEVNTEAFF
TRBV9	TRBJ1-2	CASSVTGGTNYGYTF
TRBV2	TRBJ1-1	CASSTRGANPEAFF
TRBV11-2	TRBJ2-7	CASSLETGQAYEQYF
TRBV12-5	TRBJ2-7	CASGLGRTYEQYF
TRBV5-1	TRBJ1-1	CASQDTMNTEAFF
TRBV2	TRBJ1-4	CASRLGTGVNEKLFF
TRBV11-1	TRBJ2-7	CASSRDRGHYEQYF
TRBV4-2	TRBJ2-3	CASSQGGTRKGADTQYF
TRBV18	TRBJ2-7	CASSSSGTSSSYEQYF
TRBV5-1	TRBJ2-3	CASSLADSGADTQYF
TRBV19	TRBJ2-7	CASSSNRYEQYF
TRBV19	TRBJ2-7	CASGTAYEQYF
TRBV7-9	TRBJ1-1	CASIPRGRGPEAFF
TRBV19	TRBJ2-2	CASSTTGGAIGELFF
TRBV11-2	TRBJ2-7	CASSPTQLAGVYEQYF
TRBV7-2	TRBJ2-4	CASSSRIGYRENIQYF
TRBV6-5	TRBJ2-1	CASSLSTSGRRNEQFF
TRBV7-8	TRBJ1-1	CASSLTGSLNTEAFF
TRBV30	TRBJ2-7	CACLPSGHNYEQYF
TRBV18	TRBJ1-5	CASSPRRDNQPQHF
TRBV30	TRBJ2-7	CACKTGGNTYEQYF
TRBV4-3	TRBJ2-1	CASSPERRGSNEQFF
TRBV27	TRBJ1-1	CASSVTGSGNTEAFF
TRBV2	TRBJ1-1	CASRGTGGVTEAFF
TRBV5-1	TRBJ2-7	CASSWGRQGSYEQYF
TRBV10-1	TRBJ2-5	CASSANQETQYF
TRBV5-1	TRBJ1-2	CASSPQPQVGTGGYGYTF
TRBV10-3	TRBJ1-1	CAISVGQTDTEAFF
TRBV6-1	TRBJ2-7	CASSERDFYEQYF
TRBV7-8	.	CASSLVGVGYEQYF
TRBV30	TRBJ1-6	CAFGGQGAENSPLHF
TRBV30	.	CACSGGGTDNEQYF
TRBV30	TRBJ1-1	CAWNRRGGSEAFF
TRBV7-9	TRBJ1-4	CASSLARANEKLFF
TRBV4-2	TRBJ2-3	CASSQDAGQGGFTDTQYF
TRBV28	TRBJ2-7	CASRSGGVYEQYF
TRBV5-1	TRBJ2-1	CASTGGGREMDEQFF
TRBV30	TRBJ2-6	CAWSTGSGANVLTF
TRBV4-2	TRBJ1-1	CASSLHGTGGSGTEAFF
TRBV6-1	TRBJ1-1	CASSEFGPRSTEAFF
TRBV15	TRBJ1-1	CATSYVTGRTPVEAFF
TRBV7-3	TRBJ2-5	CASSLTGQGAMRETQYF
TRBV5-1	TRBJ1-5	CASPPGKGVVGPQHF
TRBV18	TRBJ2-1	CASSAPSRPGGYNEQFF
TRBV9	TRBJ2-5	CASSGSDFETQYF
TRBV9	TRBJ2-3	CASSGRTSGGTDTQYF
TRBV5-4	TRBJ2-3	CASSLGGTSTDTQYF
TRBV28	TRBJ2-4	CASSSEKETGEIQYF
TRBV4-1	TRBJ2-3	CASSPLGLRTDTQYF
TRBV7-9	TRBJ1-5	CSSSLYSNQPQHF
TRBV4-1	TRBJ2-7	CASSRGTTSSYEQYF
TRBV5-6	TRBJ1-1	CASSRDRGPSFF
TRBV10-3	TRBJ2-7	CAISELRGSSHEQYF
TRBV15	TRBJ2-7	CATSERTSGRRVDEQYF
TRBV5-1	TRBJ2-5	CASSLSGGSQETQYF
TRBV2	TRBJ1-2	CASSDRQEGGYTF
TRBV11-1	TRBJ1-1	CASSLGTAAMNTEAFF